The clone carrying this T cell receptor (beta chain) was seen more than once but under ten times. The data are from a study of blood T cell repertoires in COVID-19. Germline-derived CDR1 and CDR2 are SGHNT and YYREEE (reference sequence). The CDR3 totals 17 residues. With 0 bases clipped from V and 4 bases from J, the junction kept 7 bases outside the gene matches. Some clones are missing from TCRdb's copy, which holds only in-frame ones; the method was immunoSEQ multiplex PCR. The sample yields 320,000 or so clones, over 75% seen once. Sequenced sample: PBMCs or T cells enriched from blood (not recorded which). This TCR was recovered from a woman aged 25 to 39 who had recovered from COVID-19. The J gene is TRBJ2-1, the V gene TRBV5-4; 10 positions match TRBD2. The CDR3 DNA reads TGTGCCAGCAGCTTGGTGCTAGCGGGGGACCCGTACAATGAGCAGTTCTTC. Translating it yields CASSLVLAGDPYNEQFF.